Listed below are T cell receptor beta chains from one sample, sequenced in a study of metastatic and nonmetastatic thyroid tumors. TCRdb re-analyzed the PCR reads through MiXCR. The sample carries about 15,000 clones, around 20% recorded once. Source material: blood. Source of these receptors: a female donor with papillary thyroid cancer or a benign thyroid nodule (not recorded which). Some clones in this sample may be carry-over from other donors' samples. The CDR3 runs from the conserved cysteine through the conserved F or W. A D gene is named only where the DNA matches it firmly. A clone size is listed for some rows: how often the clone was seen (once, few, many), or a class if it is expanded.

CDR3 protein	CDR3 DNA	CDR3 length	J gene	D gene	V gene	clone size
CAPSRETGTGGDGQYF	TGTGCCCCCAGCAGAGAAACCGGGACAGGGGGCGACGGGCAGTACTTC	16	TRBJ2-7	TRBD1	TRBV15	few
CASTKQLNTEAFF	TGTGCCAGTACAAAACAACTAAACACTGAAGCTTTCTTT	13	TRBJ1-1	.	TRBV19	many
CASSLEGAYEQYF	TGTGCCAGCAGCTTAGAGGGTGCCTACGAGCAGTACTTC	13	TRBJ2-7	.	TRBV7-2	.
CASSLAERTGELFF	TGCGCCAGCAGCCTGGCTGAGAGGACCGGGGAGCTGTTTTTT	14	TRBJ2-2	.	TRBV4-1	many
CASNLDFATQYF	TGCGCCAGCAACCTGGATTTTGCGACCCAGTACTTC	12	TRBJ2-5	.	TRBV5-1	many
CATSPGQARGGETQYF	TGTGCCACCAGTCCCGGACAGGCCCGGGGTGGGGAGACCCAGTACTTC	16	TRBJ2-5	TRBD1	TRBV28	.
CASSTDRGSTGELFF	TGTGCCAGCTCAACGGACCGGGGGAGCACCGGGGAGCTGTTTTTT	15	TRBJ2-2	.	TRBV4-2	.
CASSQVRGGGDGYTF	TGCGCCAGCAGCCAAGTACGTGGTGGGGGCGATGGCTACACCTTC	15	TRBJ1-2	.	TRBV4-1	medium-sized
CASSRLAGRSGANVLTF	TGTGCCAGCAGTCGATTAGCGGGTCGCTCTGGGGCCAACGTCCTGACTTTC	17	TRBJ2-6	TRBD2	TRBV6-1	medium-sized
CASSPLRNSYEQYF	TGTGCCAGCAGCCCTCTGCGGAACTCCTACGAGCAGTACTTC	14	TRBJ2-7	.	TRBV7-2	medium-sized
CASSLYAGRTDTQYF	TGCGCCAGCAGCTTGTACGCAGGGAGGACAGATACGCAGTATTTT	15	TRBJ2-3	.	TRBV5-1	.
CASSGGGLSGANVLTF	TGTGCCAGCAGTGGAGGGGGACTTTCTGGGGCCAACGTCCTGACTTTC	16	TRBJ2-6	.	TRBV6-2/TRBV6-3	few
CSVGQGQTEAFF	TGCAGCGTCGGACAGGGCCAAACTGAAGCTTTCTTT	12	TRBJ1-1	TRBD1	TRBV29-1	many
CASSFNRQGVNQPQHF	TGCGCCAGCAGCTTTAACAGACAGGGGGTTAATCAGCCCCAGCATTTT	16	TRBJ1-5	TRBD1	TRBV5-1	many
CASSRDGATNEKLFF	TGTGCCAGCAGTCGTGACGGCGCAACTAATGAAAAACTGTTTTTT	15	TRBJ1-4	.	TRBV6-1	many
CASSWWLAVGPVDTGELFF	TGTGCCAGCAGCTGGTGGCTAGCGGTAGGGCCCGTGGACACCGGGGAGCTGTTTTTT	19	TRBJ2-2	TRBD2	TRBV11-1	few
CSAKGAGGYTF	TGCAGTGCTAAGGGGGCCGGTGGCTACACCTTC	11	TRBJ1-2	TRBD1	TRBV20-1	medium-sized
CASSLVSREQFF	TGTGCCAGCAGTTTAGTTTCGAGGGAGCAGTTCTTC	12	TRBJ2-1	.	TRBV12-3/TRBV12-4	medium-sized
CSVPKTGQDDGYTF	TGCAGCGTCCCAAAAACAGGGCAAGATGATGGCTACACCTTC	14	TRBJ1-2	.	TRBV29-1	many
CASSLSDTDTQYF	TGTGCCAGTTCGCTAAGTGACACAGATACGCAGTATTTT	13	TRBJ2-3	.	TRBV19	medium-sized
CASSEATGHSPLHF	TGTGCCAGCAGTGAAGCGACTGGACATTCACCCCTCCACTTT	14	TRBJ1-6	.	TRBV6-1	few
CASSAAVPDTEAFF	TGTGCCAGCAGCGCGGCCGTCCCAGACACTGAAGCTTTCTTT	14	TRBJ1-1	.	TRBV7-8	few
CSARLAIDNEQFF	TGCAGTGCTAGACTAGCGATAGACAATGAGCAGTTCTTC	13	TRBJ2-1	.	TRBV20-1	many
CASSIGPTDTQYF	TGTGCCAGCAGCATTGGGCCGACAGATACGCAGTATTTT	13	TRBJ2-3	.	TRBV7-2	.
CSAKTGTTAFF	TGCAGTGCTAAAACAGGGACGACAGCTTTCTTT	11	TRBJ1-1	.	TRBV20-1	many
CASSYRDRSDEQYF	TGTGCCAGCAGTTACCGGGACAGGTCGGACGAGCAGTACTTC	14	TRBJ2-7	TRBD1	TRBV6-5	few
CASSGSEVTGELFF	TGTGCCAGTAGTGGGAGTGAGGTCACCGGGGAGCTGTTTTTT	14	TRBJ2-2	.	TRBV19	medium-sized
CASSLPGGSSYNEQFF	TGTGCCAGCAGTCTCCCGGGCGGGAGTAGTTACAATGAGCAGTTCTTC	16	TRBJ2-1	TRBD2	TRBV27	few
CASSGAGSSTDTQYF	TGTGCCAGTAGTGGAGCGGGATCTAGCACAGATACGCAGTATTTT	15	TRBJ2-3	TRBD2	TRBV19	few
CASSLTGTDEQYF	TGTGCCAGCAGCTTAACGGGGACTGACGAGCAGTACTTC	13	TRBJ2-7	.	TRBV7-3	.
CASSSRDRPSPQHF	TGTGCCAGTAGTAGCAGGGACCGACCATCGCCCCAGCATTTT	14	TRBJ1-5	.	TRBV19	medium-sized
CASSPTGAIYF	TGTGCCAGCAGTCCGACAGGAGCCATATATTTT	11	TRBJ1-3	.	TRBV2	medium-sized
CASSYMDRSSYEQYF	TGTGCCAGCAGTTACATGGACAGGTCGTCCTACGAGCAGTACTTC	15	TRBJ2-7	TRBD1	TRBV6-2/TRBV6-3	few
CASSLGQPTGYQPQHF	TGTGCCAGCAGTCTCGGACAGCCAACGGGTTATCAGCCCCAGCATTTT	16	TRBJ1-5	.	TRBV28	few
CASSESSGGNEQFF	TGTGCCAGCAGTGAATCCAGTGGGGGAAATGAGCAGTTCTTC	14	TRBJ2-1	.	TRBV6-1	few
CSSSLNRGRGETQYF	TGTTCCAGCAGTCTAAACAGGGGTCGCGGGGAGACCCAGTACTTC	15	TRBJ2-5	TRBD1	TRBV28	.
CSAGDNSGRGSYEQYF	TGCAGTGCTGGAGATAACAGCGGGAGGGGGTCCTACGAGCAGTACTTC	16	TRBJ2-7	TRBD2	TRBV20-1	medium-sized
CASSPQTDSRYTF	TGTGCCAGCAGTCCGCAGACAGACTCTCGCTACACCTTC	13	TRBJ1-2	.	TRBV27	few
CAWSGGELFF	TGTGCCTGGAGTGGAGGGGAGCTGTTTTTT	10	TRBJ2-2	.	TRBV30	many
CASSYAWLNYGYTF	TGTGCCAGCAGTTACGCTTGGCTAAACTATGGCTACACCTTC	14	TRBJ1-2	.	TRBV6-2/TRBV6-3	few
CASSYAPGRVQYF	TGTGCCAGCAGTTATGCTCCGGGGCGCGTGCAGTACTTC	13	TRBJ2-7	.	TRBV6-2/TRBV6-3	medium-sized
CSARVLEREDYEQYF	TGCAGTGCTAGAGTCCTCGAGCGGGAGGACTACGAGCAGTACTTC	15	TRBJ2-7	TRBD2	TRBV20-1	many
CASKGDRDGYGYTF	TGTGCCAGCAAGGGAGACAGGGATGGATATGGCTACACCTTC	14	TRBJ1-2	TRBD1	TRBV2	medium-sized
CASSQGQLGNYGYTF	TGTGCCAGCAGCCAGGGGCAGCTGGGGAACTATGGCTACACCTTC	15	TRBJ1-2	.	TRBV3-1	.
CASTFGDTQYF	TGTGCCAGCACCTTTGGTGATACCCAGTACTTC	11	TRBJ2-5	.	TRBV6-1	.
CASSLAETQYF	TGTGCCAGCAGTTTAGCGGAGACCCAGTACTTC	11	TRBJ2-5	.	TRBV12-3/TRBV12-4	many
CASSPKRTGGESSTEAFF	TGTGCCAGCAGTCCCAAACGCACCGGGGGGGAATCGAGTACTGAAGCTTTCTTT	18	TRBJ1-1	.	TRBV27	few
CASSLGAGEGDTQYF	TGTGCCAGCAGCTTAGGAGCGGGAGAGGGGGATACGCAGTATTTT	15	TRBJ2-3	TRBD2	TRBV7-2	medium-sized
CSVPSGTGWSGYTF	TGCAGCGTACCTTCCGGGACAGGGTGGAGCGGCTACACCTTC	14	TRBJ1-2	TRBD1	TRBV29-1	many
CASSYGGVTEAFF	TGTGCCAGCAGTTACGGGGGAGTGACTGAAGCTTTCTTT	13	TRBJ1-1	.	TRBV6-2/TRBV6-3	few